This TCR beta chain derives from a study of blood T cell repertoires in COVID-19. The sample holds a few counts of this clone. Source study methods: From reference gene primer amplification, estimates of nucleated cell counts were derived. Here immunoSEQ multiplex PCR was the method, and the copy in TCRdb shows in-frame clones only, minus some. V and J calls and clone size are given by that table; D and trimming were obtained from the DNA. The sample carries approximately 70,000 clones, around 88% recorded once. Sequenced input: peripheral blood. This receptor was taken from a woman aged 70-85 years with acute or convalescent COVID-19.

The CDR3 nucleotides read TGTGCCACCAGCAGAGGTAGCGGCTCCTACAATGAGCAGTTCTTC. Its protein product is CATSRGSGSYNEQFF. This chain uses TRBV15 with TRBJ2-1, with a weak D call TRBD2 (6 bases). V lost 1 base and J 0 bases, leaving 7 bases between the germline ends. The germline V gene has CDR1 LNHNV and CDR2 YYDKDF (reference sequence). The CDR3 covers 15 residues.